This is a list of T cell receptor beta chains from one sample in a study of shared clonotypes between healthy human individuals. Sequencing was performed with immunoSEQ multiplex PCR; in TCRdb, only in-frame clones are kept and a portion is missing. This sample has some 450,000 clones, with roughly 80% found just once. The sample was PBMCs. The receptors stem from a middle-aged woman in good health. Some clones in this sample may be carry-over from other donors' samples. The CDR3 runs from the conserved cysteine through the conserved F or W. A D gene is named only where the DNA matches it firmly. Clone size is not always given. Where it is, it says once, few, many or a class for expanded clones.

TRBJ2-3,.,TRBV6-5,TRBD1,CASSRGGADTQYF,TGTGCCAGCAGTAGAGGGGGCGCAGATACGCAGTATTTT
TRBJ2-3,.,TRBV9,.,CASSVGDYTDTQYF,TGTGCCAGCAGCGTAGGGGATTACACAGATACGCAGTATTTT
TRBJ1-5,once,TRBV6-6,.,CASSYRGGQPQHF,TGTGCCAGCAGTTACAGGGGTGGCCAGCCCCAGCATTTT
TRBJ1-5,once,TRBV19,TRBD1,CASSISPGTGGQPQHF,TGTGCCAGTAGTATTTCTCCCGGGACAGGGGGTCAGCCCCAGCATTTT
TRBJ2-1,few,TRBV9,.,CASSRGPLYNEQFF,TGTGCCAGCAGTAGGGGACCTCTATACAATGAGCAGTTCTTC
TRBJ1-1,.,TRBV10-3,TRBD1,CAISEQGGAAFMNTEAFF,TGTGCCATCAGTGAGCAGGGGGGGGCAGCATTCATGAACACTGAAGCTTTCTTT
TRBJ2-5,once,TRBV5-1,.,CASSLPGSSKTQYF,TGCGCCAGCAGCTTACCCGGGAGCTCGAAGACCCAGTACTTC
TRBJ2-2,.,TRBV7-9,TRBD1,CASSTTGPGELFF,TGTGCCAGCAGCACGACAGGGCCCGGGGAGCTGTTTTTT
TRBJ2-2,.,TRBV15,.,CATSRIRRINTGELFF,TGTGCCACCAGCAGAATCCGCAGAATCAACACCGGGGAGCTGTTTTTT
TRBJ2-7,.,TRBV19,.,CASSPWTLGPHEQYF,TGTGCCAGTAGTCCCTGGACCCTGGGGCCCCACGAGCAGTACTTC
TRBJ2-7,.,TRBV9,TRBD1,CASSVADRESYEQYF,TGTGCCAGCAGCGTAGCTGACAGGGAATCCTACGAGCAGTACTTC
TRBJ2-3,.,TRBV5-1,TRBD2,CASSLGASGLDTQYF,TGCGCCAGCAGCTTGGGGGCTAGCGGCCTAGATACGCAGTATTTT
TRBJ2-7,.,TRBV19,.,CASSISLVHEQYF,TGTGCCAGTAGTATAAGTCTAGTCCACGAGCAGTACTTC
TRBJ2-2,many,TRBV19,TRBD2,CASRRTSGTTGELFF,TGTGCCAGTAGACGGACTAGCGGGACCACCGGGGAGCTGTTTTTT
TRBJ1-1,.,TRBV19,.,CASSMIGGFLTEAFF,TGTGCCAGTAGTATGATCGGCGGTTTCCTCACTGAAGCTTTCTTT
TRBJ2-2,.,TRBV7-2,.,CASAYGGNANTGELFF,TGTGCCAGCGCATACGGGGGAAACGCGAACACCGGGGAGCTGTTTTTT
TRBJ2-5,.,TRBV7-8,.,CASSTGGETQYF,TGTGCCAGCAGCACCGGGGGCGAGACCCAGTACTTC
TRBJ2-1,.,TRBV4-1,TRBD2,CASSQPLRTSRYYNEQFF,TGCGCCAGCAGCCAACCTCTTCGGACTAGCAGATACTACAATGAGCAGTTCTTC
TRBJ1-3,many,TRBV2,.,CASSPGDGNTIYF,TGTGCCAGCAGTCCGGGAGATGGAAACACCATATATTTT
TRBJ1-4,.,TRBV29-1,.,CSAQNNEKLFF,TGCAGCGCCCAGAATAATGAAAAACTGTTTTTT
TRBJ2-6,many,TRBV27,TRBD1,CASTRTGWASGANVLTF,TGTGCCAGCACCCGGACAGGGTGGGCCTCTGGGGCCAACGTCCTGACTTTC
TRBJ2-7,once,TRBV7-6,TRBD2,CASSPLTGGNYEQYF,TGTGCCAGCAGCCCTCTGACGGGAGGGAACTACGAGCAGTACTTC
TRBJ2-5,.,TRBV4-1,TRBD2,CASSQDRLAGQETQYF,TGCGCCAGCAGCCAAGATCGGCTAGCGGGGCAAGAGACCCAGTACTTC
TRBJ2-1,few,TRBV10-3,TRBD1,CAISGQGNEQFF,TGTGCCATCAGTGGACAGGGAAATGAGCAGTTCTTC
TRBJ2-1,many,TRBV7-2,TRBD2,CASRRTGTSGSYNEQFF,TGTGCCAGCAGAAGAACCGGGACTAGCGGTTCCTACAATGAGCAGTTCTTC
TRBJ1-1,.,TRBV7-9,TRBD1,CASSSGQGRGGAEAFF,TGTGCCAGCAGCTCGGGACAGGGGAGGGGAGGCGCTGAAGCTTTCTTT
TRBJ2-7,.,TRBV30,.,CAWSVNGGAYEQYF,TGTGCCTGGAGTGTGAATGGGGGTGCCTACGAGCAGTACTTC
TRBJ1-2,.,TRBV5-6,.,CASSFYRGTTLYGYTF,TGTGCCAGCAGCTTTTATCGCGGCACCACTCTCTATGGCTACACCTTC
TRBJ2-3,many,TRBV27,.,CASSPPLIATDTQYF,TGTGCCAGCAGTCCCCCCTTGATAGCGACAGATACGCAGTATTTT
TRBJ2-7,.,TRBV19,.,CASSIGGIWGEQYF,TGTGCCAGTAGTATTGGAGGGATTTGGGGAGAGCAGTACTTC